What follows is one TCR beta chain and its context. TCRdb's copy holds only in-frame clones and misses some; the assay was immunoSEQ multiplex PCR. The sample contains about 170,000 clones, roughly 80% of which appear only once. The data were obtained in a study of blood T cell repertoires in COVID-19. The CDR3 loop spans 14 amino acids. With 2 bases clipped from V and 6 bases from J, the junction kept 4 bases outside the gene matches. The germline V gene encodes CDR1 KGHSH and CDR2 LQKENI. The V call is TRBV18, the J call TRBJ2-7, with 10 bases identical to TRBD1. Input material: peripheral blood. This TCR was sampled from a woman in her seventies with acute or convalescent COVID-19. The CDR3 region is CASSPIGQGGEQYF. The CDR3, as DNA: TGTGCCAGCTCACCAATTGGACAGGGGGGCGAGCAGTACTTC.